Reported below is one TCR beta chain. Generated by immunoSEQ multiplex PCR, the TCRdb table keeps only in-frame clones and is missing some. The sample has tens of thousands of clones; 70% to 80% are singletons. With ipilimumab providing CTLA-4 blockade, focal radiation was administered to patients who had chemo-refractory metastatic non-small-cell lung cancer. The CDR3 has 14 residues. The entry originates in a study of radiotherapy plus CTLA-4 blockade in lung cancer. The TCR comes from a human donor with non-small cell lung cancer who had a complete response to radiotherapy plus ipilimumab. The sequenced sample was peripheral blood, obtained from a patient treated with radiotherapy plus ipilimumab. The V gene is TRBV12-2, the J gene TRBJ2-1; the table's TRBD2 call for D was not verified on the DNA. TRBV12-2 counts as a pseudogene. The DNA for the CDR3 is TGTGCAAGTGTAAAGGCTAGCGGGAGTAATGAGCAGTTCTTC. It yields the protein CASVKASGSNEQFF.